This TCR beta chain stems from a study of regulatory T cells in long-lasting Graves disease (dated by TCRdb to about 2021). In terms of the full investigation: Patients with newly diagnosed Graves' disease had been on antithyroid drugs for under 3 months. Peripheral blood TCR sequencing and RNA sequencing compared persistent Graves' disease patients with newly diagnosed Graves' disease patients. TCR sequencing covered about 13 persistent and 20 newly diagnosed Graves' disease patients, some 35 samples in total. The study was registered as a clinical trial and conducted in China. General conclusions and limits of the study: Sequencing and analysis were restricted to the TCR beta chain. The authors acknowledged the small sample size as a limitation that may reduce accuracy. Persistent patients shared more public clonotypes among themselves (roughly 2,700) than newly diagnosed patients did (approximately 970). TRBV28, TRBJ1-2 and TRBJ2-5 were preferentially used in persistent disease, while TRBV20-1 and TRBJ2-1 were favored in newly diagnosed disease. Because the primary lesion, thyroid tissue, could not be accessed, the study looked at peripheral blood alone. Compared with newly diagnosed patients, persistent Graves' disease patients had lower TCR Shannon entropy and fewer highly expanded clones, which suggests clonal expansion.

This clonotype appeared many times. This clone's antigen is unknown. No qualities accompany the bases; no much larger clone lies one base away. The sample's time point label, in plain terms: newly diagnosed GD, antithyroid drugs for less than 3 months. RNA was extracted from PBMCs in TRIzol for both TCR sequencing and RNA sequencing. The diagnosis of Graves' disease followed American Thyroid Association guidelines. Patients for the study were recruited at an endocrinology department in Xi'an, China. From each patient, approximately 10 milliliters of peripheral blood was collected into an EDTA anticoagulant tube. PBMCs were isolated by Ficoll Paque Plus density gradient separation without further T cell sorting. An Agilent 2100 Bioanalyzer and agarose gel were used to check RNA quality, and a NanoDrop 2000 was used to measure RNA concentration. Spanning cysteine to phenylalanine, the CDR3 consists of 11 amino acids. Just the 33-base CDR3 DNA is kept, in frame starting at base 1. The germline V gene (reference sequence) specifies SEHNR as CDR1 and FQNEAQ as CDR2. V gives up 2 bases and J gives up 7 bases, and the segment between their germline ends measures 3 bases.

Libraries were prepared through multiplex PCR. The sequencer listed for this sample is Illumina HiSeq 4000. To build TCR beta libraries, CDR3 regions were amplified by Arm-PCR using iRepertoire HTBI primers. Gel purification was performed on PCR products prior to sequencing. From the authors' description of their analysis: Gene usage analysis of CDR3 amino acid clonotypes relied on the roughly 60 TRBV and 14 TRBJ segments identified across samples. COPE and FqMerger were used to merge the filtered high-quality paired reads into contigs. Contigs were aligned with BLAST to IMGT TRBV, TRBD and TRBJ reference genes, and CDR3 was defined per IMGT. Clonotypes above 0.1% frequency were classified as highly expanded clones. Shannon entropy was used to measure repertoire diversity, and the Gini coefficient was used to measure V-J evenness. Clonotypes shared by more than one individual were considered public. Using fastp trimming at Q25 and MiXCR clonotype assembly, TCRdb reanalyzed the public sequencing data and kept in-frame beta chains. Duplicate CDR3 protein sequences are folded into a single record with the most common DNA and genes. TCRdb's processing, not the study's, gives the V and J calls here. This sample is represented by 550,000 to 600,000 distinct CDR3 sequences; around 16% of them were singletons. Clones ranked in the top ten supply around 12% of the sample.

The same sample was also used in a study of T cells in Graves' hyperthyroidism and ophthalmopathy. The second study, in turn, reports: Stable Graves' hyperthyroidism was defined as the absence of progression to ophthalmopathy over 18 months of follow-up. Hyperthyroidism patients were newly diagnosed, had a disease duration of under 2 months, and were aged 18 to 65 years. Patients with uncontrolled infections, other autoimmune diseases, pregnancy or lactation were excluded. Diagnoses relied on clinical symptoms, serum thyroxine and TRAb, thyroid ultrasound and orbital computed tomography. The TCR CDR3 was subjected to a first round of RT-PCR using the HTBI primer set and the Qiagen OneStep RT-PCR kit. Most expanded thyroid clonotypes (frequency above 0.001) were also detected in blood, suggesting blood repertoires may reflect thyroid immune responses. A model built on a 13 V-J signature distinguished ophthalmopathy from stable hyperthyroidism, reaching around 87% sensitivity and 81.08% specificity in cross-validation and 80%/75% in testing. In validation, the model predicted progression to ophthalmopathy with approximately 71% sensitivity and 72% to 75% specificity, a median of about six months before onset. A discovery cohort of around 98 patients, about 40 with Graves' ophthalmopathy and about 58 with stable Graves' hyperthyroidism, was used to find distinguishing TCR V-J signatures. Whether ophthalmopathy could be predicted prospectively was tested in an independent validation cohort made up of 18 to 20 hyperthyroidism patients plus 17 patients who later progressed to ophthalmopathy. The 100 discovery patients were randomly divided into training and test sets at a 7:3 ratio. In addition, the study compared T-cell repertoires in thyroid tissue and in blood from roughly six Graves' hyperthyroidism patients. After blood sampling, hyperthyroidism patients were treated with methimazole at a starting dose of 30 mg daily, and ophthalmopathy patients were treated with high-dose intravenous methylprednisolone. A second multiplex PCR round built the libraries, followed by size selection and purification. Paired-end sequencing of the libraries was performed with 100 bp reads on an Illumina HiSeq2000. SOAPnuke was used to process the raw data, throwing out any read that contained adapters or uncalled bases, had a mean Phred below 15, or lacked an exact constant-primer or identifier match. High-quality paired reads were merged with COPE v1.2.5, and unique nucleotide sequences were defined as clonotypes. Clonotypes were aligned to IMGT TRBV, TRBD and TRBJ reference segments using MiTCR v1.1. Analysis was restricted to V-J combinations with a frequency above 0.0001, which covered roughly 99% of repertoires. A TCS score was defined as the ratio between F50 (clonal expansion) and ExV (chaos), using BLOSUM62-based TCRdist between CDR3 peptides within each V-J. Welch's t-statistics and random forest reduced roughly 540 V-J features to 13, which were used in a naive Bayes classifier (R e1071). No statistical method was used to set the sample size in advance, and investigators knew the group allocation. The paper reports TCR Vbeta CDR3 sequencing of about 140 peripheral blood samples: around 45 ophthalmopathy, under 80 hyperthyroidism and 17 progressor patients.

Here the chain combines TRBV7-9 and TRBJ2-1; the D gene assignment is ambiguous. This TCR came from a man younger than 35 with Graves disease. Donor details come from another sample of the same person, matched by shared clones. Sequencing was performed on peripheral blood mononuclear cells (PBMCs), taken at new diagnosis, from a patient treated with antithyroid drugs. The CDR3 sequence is CASSLQNEQFF. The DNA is TGTGCCAGCAGCTTACAAAATGAGCAGTTCTTC.